The 30 T cell receptor beta chains below come from one sample, sequenced in a study of cytomegalovirus exposure and HLA in healthy donors. The PCR made use of 60 Vbeta and 13 Jbeta primers. Produced via immunoSEQ multiplex PCR; TCRdb's table is partial and in-frame only. The sample carries about 180,000 clones, around 82% recorded once. The sequenced material came from PBMCs. The receptors shown here come from a man in his sixties in good health and CMV-seronegative.

V is TRBV6-6 and J is TRBJ2-3, with a possible D match to TRBD1 (5 bases). The CDR3 extends over 14 amino acids. Germline V gene lookup returns CDR1 MNHNY and CDR2 SVGAGI (reference sequence). Trimming left V 11 bases short and J 1 base short, with 16 bases between. The CDR3 sequence is CASEGATGTDTQYF. CDR3 nucleotides: TGTGCCTCCGAAGGGGCAACAGGCACAGATACGCAGTATTTT.

The gene calls are TRBV5-1 and TRBJ1-3; 7 bases match TRBD1. Trimming took 1 base from V and 2 from J; bases not matched to a gene: 6. The CDR3 loop spans 16 amino acids. CDR1 SGHRS and CDR2 YFSETQ come from the germline V gene. Written as DNA, the CDR3 is TGCGCCAGCAGCTTGAACCAGGGGGTAGCTGGAAACACCATATATTTT. Amino acid sequence: CASSLNQGVAGNTIYF.

The chain joins TRBV18 to TRBJ1-4; perhaps TRBD1 as D (5 bases). Trimming cost V 2 bases and J 8 bases, with 12 bases left between them. The CDR3 has 14 residues. Germline V lookup: CDR1 KGHSH, CDR2 LQKENI. The CDR3 loop reads CASSPGQGGEKLFF. The DNA of the CDR3 is TGTGCCAGCTCACCAGGGCAGGGCGGAGAAAAACTGTTTTTT. Together with reference TRBV18 and TRBJ1-4, the CDR3 gives the full variable domain: NAGVMQNPRHLVRRRGQEARLRCSPMKGHSHVYWYRQLPEEGLKFMVYLQKENIIDESGMPKERFSAEFPKEGPSILRIQQVVRGDSAAYFCASSPGQGGEKLFFGSGTQLSVL.

The chain couples TRBV2 to TRBJ2-1; 8 bases map to TRBD1. The CDR3 sequence is 15 residues long. Looked up from germline, CDR1 is SNHLY and CDR2 is FYNNEI. With V trimmed by 5 bases and J by 1 base, 4 bases remained unmatched. CDR3 sequence: CASSRDRRSYNEQFF. DNA of the CDR3: TGTGCCAGCAGTAGGGACAGGCGATCCTACAATGAGCAGTTCTTC.

This clone was observed a handful of times. V is TRBV7-9 and J is TRBJ2-7, with 7 bases identical to TRBD2. The J segment lost 3 bases and the V segment lost 1 base, leaving 0 bases of the junction unmatched. Looked up from germline, CDR1 is SEHNR and CDR2 is FQNEAQ (reference sequence). The CDR3 is 13 residues long. In nucleotides, the CDR3 is TGTGCCAGCAGCTTAGGGGAGGGCTACGAGCAGTACTTC. This encodes CASSLGEGYEQYF.

V gene TRBV18 combines with J gene TRBJ2-3; 10 bases agree with TRBD2. This CDR3 has 15 residues. The germline gives CDR1 KGHSH, CDR2 LQKENI. Germline trimming cut 4 bases from V and 5 bases from J; bases unmatched to any gene: 6. The CDR3 reads CASSLTGTSVDTQYF. CDR3 nucleotides: TGTGCCAGCTCACTAACCGGGACTAGCGTAGATACGCAGTATTTT.

The CDR3 bases are TGTGCCAGCAGTTCTACTCGGACAGGGGGCCGTGAAAAACTGTTTTTT. Its protein product is CASSSTRTGGREKLFF. This sequence joins TRBV28 and TRBJ1-4; 11 bases are a match to TRBD1. CDR1 is MDHEN, CDR2 SYDVKM, per germline. The CDR3 loop spans 16 amino acids. The V segment lost 4 bases and the J segment 7 bases; nucleotides outside the gene matches: 8.

The rearrangement joins TRBV11-2 to TRBJ1-1; TRBD1 matches at 7 bases. CDR3 length equals 14 residues. After removal of 4 bases from V and 1 base from J, the junction contained 3 bases not matched to a gene. Germline CDR1 and CDR2: SGHAT and FQNNGV. CDR3 in DNA: TGTGCCAGCAGCTCACGACAGGGGAACACTGAAGCTTTCTTT. Translated: CASSSRQGNTEAFF. The full variable domain, in which reference TRBV11-2 and TRBJ1-1 provide the parts outside the CDR3, is EAGVAQSPRYKIIEKRQSVAFWCNPISGHATLYWYQQILGQGPKLLIQFQNNGVVDDSQLPKDRFSAERLKGVDSTLKIQPAKLEDSAVYLCASSSRQGNTEAFFGQGTRLTVV.

The chain joins TRBV19 to TRBJ1-5; possibly TRBD1 for D (6 bases). This CDR3 comprises 14 residues. Germline V lookup: CDR1 LNHDA, CDR2 SQIVND (reference sequence). The V and J ends lost 5 bases and 3 bases respectively, with 11 bases between them. This CDR3 is CASSVVGANQPQHF. The DNA of the CDR3 is TGTGCCAGTAGTGTGGTGGGGGCCAATCAGCCCCAGCATTTT.

This clone is a singleton in its sample. The chain links TRBV6-4 to TRBJ1-5, with TRBD1 matching over 9 bases. The CDR3 contains 15 residues. Germline loops: CDR1 MRHNA, CDR2 SNTAGT. The J segment lost 4 bases and the V segment lost 4 bases, leaving 5 bases of the junction unmatched. In DNA form, the CDR3 reads TGTGCCAGCAGTGTGGGACAGGGAGGGAATCAGCCCCAGCATTTT. Residues: CASSVGQGGNQPQHF.

V usage is TRBV30 and J usage is TRBJ2-7; the match to TRBD1 covers 10 bases. The germline V gene has CDR1 GTSNPN and CDR2 SVGIG (reference sequence). V was clipped by 4 bases and J by 5 bases; unmatched bases: 8. The CDR3 is 14 amino acids. The CDR3 sequence: CAWTIGQGVNEQYF. Written as DNA, the CDR3 is TGTGCCTGGACTATAGGACAGGGGGTCAACGAGCAGTACTTC. The entire variable domain, with the rest obtained from reference TRBV30 and TRBJ2-7, is as follows: SQTIHQWPATLVQPVGSPLSLECTVEGTSNPNLYWYRQAAGRGLQLLFYSVGIGQISSEVPQNLSASRPQDRQFILSSKKLLLSDSGFYLCAWTIGQGVNEQYFGPGTRLTVT.

The rearrangement joins TRBV7-3 to TRBJ2-2; 8 bases agree with TRBD2. CDR1 and CDR2 from the germline V gene are SGHTA and FQGTGA. V was pared by 5 bases and J by 2 bases, with 7 bases of the junction left unmatched. This CDR3 is 16 amino acids long. The CDR3 loop reads CASSPRAGVNTGELFF. CDR3 sequence (DNA): TGTGCCAGCAGCCCGAGAGCGGGAGTAAACACCGGGGAGCTGTTTTTT.

The rearrangement uses TRBV5-1 and TRBJ2-3; D is possibly TRBD1 (5 bases). Germline V gene sequence: CDR1 SGHRS, CDR2 YFSETQ. The CDR3 runs to 14 residues. Trimming took 9 bases from V and 2 from J, leaving 16 bases between them. This chain's CDR3 is CATSAQGATDTQYF. DNA of the CDR3: TGCGCCACGTCGGCCCAGGGTGCCACAGATACGCAGTATTTT.

CDR3 protein: CASRLEPHGYGYTF. DNA of the CDR3: TGCGCCAGCAGACTAGAACCGCATGGGTATGGCTACACCTTC. This sequence joins TRBV5-1 and TRBJ1-2; D remains ambiguous. V gave up 5 bases and J gave up 5 bases, with 16 bases separating them. This CDR3 has 14 residues. From germline, CDR1 is SGHRS and CDR2 YFSETQ.

The CDR3: CASTTGLGNQPQHF. In DNA form, the CDR3 reads TGTGCCAGCACTACAGGGTTGGGGAATCAGCCCCAGCATTTT. The V gene is TRBV28, the J gene TRBJ1-5, with D tentatively TRBD1 (6 bases). Trimming removed 7 bases at V and 4 bases at J, with 14 bases between. CDR1 is MDHEN, CDR2 SYDVKM, per germline. The CDR3 length is 14 residues.

The chain combines TRBV5-1 with TRBJ2-2; 8 positions agree with TRBD2. CDR3 length equals 18 residues. In germline, CDR1 is SGHRS, CDR2 YFSETQ. V trimming: 5 bases; J trimming: 3 bases; junction bases outside the gene matches: 15. The DNA for the CDR3 is TGCGCCAGCAGAACGCCCCTACGGGAGGGAGGGGACACCGGGGAGCTGTTTTTT. Translated, it gives CASRTPLREGGDTGELFF.

In this sample, this clone turned up once. The chain combines TRBV19 with TRBJ1-5; TRBD1 aligns across 9 bases. The length of the CDR3 is 16 residues. Germline CDR1 is LNHDA and CDR2 is SQIVND (reference sequence). Unmatched junction bases numbered 15, after V lost 9 bases and J lost 6 bases. The CDR3 reads CASEVNRGLAGQPQHF. The CDR3 DNA reads as TGTGCCAGCGAAGTAAACAGGGGGCTAGCCGGTCAGCCCCAGCATTTT.

This clone came up once. A junction end diverges from the germline sequence, so it may reflect a read error. The chain recombines TRBV27 with TRBJ2-7, with a weak D call TRBD2 (6 bases). Germline CDR1 MNHEY, CDR2 SMNVEV (reference sequence). The CDR3 spans 14 residues. The CDR3 is CASSFSPGAYEQYF. The CDR3 DNA follows: TGTGCCAGCAGTTTCAGCCCGGGAGCCTACGAACAGTACTTC.

The V and J genes are TRBV5-1 and TRBJ2-1, with 11 bases that match TRBD2. Germline V lookup: CDR1 SGHRS, CDR2 YFSETQ. The CDR3 spans 15 residues. V shed 1 base and J 6 bases; nucleotides not matched to a gene: 3. The CDR3 sequence is CASSLTGTSGNEQFF. The CDR3 DNA follows: TGCGCCAGCAGCTTGACCGGGACTAGCGGCAATGAGCAGTTCTTC.

The chain carries TRBV10-3 and TRBJ1-4; 7 positions agree with TRBD1. Germline CDR1 ENHRY, CDR2 SYGVKD. V lost 6 bases to trimming and J lost 6 bases; unmatched junction nucleotides: 7. There are 14 residues in the CDR3. The CDR3: CAISEGTADEKLFF. As DNA, the CDR3 is TGTGCCATCAGCGAAGGGACAGCGGATGAAAAACTGTTTTTT.

The chain recombines TRBV27 with TRBJ2-1; D is perhaps TRBD1 (6 bases). CDR1 and CDR2 (germline): MNHEY, SMNVEV (reference sequence). The CDR3 sequence is 15 residues long. Trimming pared 6 bases from V and 6 bases from J, leaving 18 bases between. The CDR3: CASRTLDSRGNEQFF. DNA for the CDR3: TGTGCCAGCAGGACCCTGGACAGTCGAGGCAATGAGCAGTTCTTC.

The rearrangement uses TRBV5-8 and TRBJ2-1, with 11 bases lining up with TRBD2. CDR3 length: 15 amino acids. Trimming took 4 bases from V and 4 from J; bases not matched to a gene: 4. CDR1 and CDR2 from the germline V gene are SGHTS and YDEGEE. For the CDR3, the DNA is TGTGCCAGCAGCCCCCGACTAGCGGGGTACAATGAGCAGTTCTTC. Its translation: CASSPRLAGYNEQFF.

The table lists this clone with a count of one. This chain links TRBV30 with TRBJ1-5; 9 nucleotides agree with TRBD1. The CDR3 totals 15 residues. CDR1 and CDR2 (germline): GTSNPN, SVGIG (reference sequence). The V and J ends lost 5 bases and 2 bases, in that order; junction bases with no gene match: 7. The CDR3 region has the DNA TGTGCCTGGCCGGACAGGGGAACTGGCAATCAGCCCCAGCATTTT. Protein product: CAWPDRGTGNQPQHF.

V gene TRBV5-6 combines with J gene TRBJ2-1; 7 positions agree with TRBD2. The V segment lost 1 base and the J segment 0 bases; nucleotides outside the gene matches: 10. The CDR3 covers 18 residues. Germline V gene data show CDR1 as SGHDT and CDR2 as YYEEEE. CDR3 in DNA: TGTGCCAGCAGCTTGTCACGAGCGGGACTGCCCTCCTACAATGAGCAGTTCTTC. Its protein product is CASSLSRAGLPSYNEQFF.

This clone occurred once. The chain is built from TRBV6-5 and TRBJ2-7; 8 bases map to TRBD1. The CDR3 runs 15 residues. Germline assignment: CDR1 MNHEY and CDR2 SVGAGI. J was trimmed by 12 bases and V by 2 bases; bases with no gene match: 15. Written as DNA, the CDR3 is TGTGCCAGCAGTTACCCGGCCGGGACAGGCTGCGAGTGGTACTTC. This sequence encodes CASSYPAGTGCEWYF.

This chain connects TRBV18 to TRBJ1-2, with TRBD1 as a possible D gene (5 bases). Germline assignment: CDR1 KGHSH and CDR2 LQKENI. The CDR3 spans 14 residues. V was trimmed by 2 bases and J by 6 bases, leaving 13 bases between them. CDR3 loop: CASSPLDSHHGYTF. In nucleotides, the CDR3 is TGTGCCAGCTCACCATTAGACAGCCACCATGGCTACACCTTC. Variable domain in full (rest from reference TRBV18 and TRBJ1-2): NAGVMQNPRHLVRRRGQEARLRCSPMKGHSHVYWYRQLPEEGLKFMVYLQKENIIDESGMPKERFSAEFPKEGPSILRIQQVVRGDSAAYFCASSPLDSHHGYTFGSGTRLTVV.

This chain links TRBV28 with TRBJ1-1; D may be TRBD1 (6 bases). Germline V gives CDR1 MDHEN, CDR2 SYDVKM. The CDR3 contains 17 residues. V was clipped by 0 bases and J by 2 bases, with 16 bases between them. The CDR3 DNA follows: TGTGCCAGCAGTTTATGGGACAGTATATTCCCCAACACTGAAGCTTTCTTT. Translation: CASSLWDSIFPNTEAFF.

Only one count was recorded for this clone. Mismatch with germline at one junction end may stem from a read error. The chain carries TRBV6-5 and TRBJ1-2; D unresolved. CDR1 is MNHEY and CDR2 is SVGAGI in the germline V gene. The CDR3 is made up of 15 amino acids. The CDR3 spells CASSQFTESYYGYPF. The CDR3 nucleotides read TGTGCCAGCAGTCAATTTACAGAATCCTATTATGGCTACCCCTTC.

The J gene is TRBJ2-1, the V gene TRBV18, with TRBD2 identical over 8 bases. The CDR3 extends over 16 amino acids. Per the germline V gene, CDR1 is KGHSH and CDR2 is LQKENI. V was pared by 1 base and J by 9 bases, with 11 bases of the junction left unmatched. Written as DNA, the CDR3 is TGTGCCAGCTCACCACTTCCCCCACCGGCGGGGGGTGAGCAGTTCTTC. The encoded protein is CASSPLPPPAGGEQFF.

This clone was counted once. The V call is TRBV7-2, the J call TRBJ2-7, with 8 bases fitting TRBD2. This CDR3 is built from 15 residues. V lost 6 bases to trimming and J lost 3 bases; unmatched junction nucleotides: 10. Germline-derived CDR1 and CDR2 are SGHTA and FQGNSA. The CDR3 here is CASSSTTSAHYEQYF. DNA of the CDR3: TGTGCCAGCAGTTCCACGACTAGCGCCCACTACGAGCAGTACTTC. Supplemented by reference TRBV7-2 and TRBJ2-7, the full variable domain reads GAGVSQSPSNKVTEKGKDVELRCDPISGHTALYWYRQSLGQGLEFLIYFQGNSAPDKSGLPSDRFSAERTGGSVSTLTIQRTQQEDSAVYLCASSSTTSAHYEQYFGPGTRLTVT.